This passage covers 4 T cell receptor beta chains from one sample sequenced in a study of OX40 agonist ivuxolimab in advanced cancers. The protocol was immunoSEQ multiplex PCR, while the TCRdb copy is restricted to in-frame clones and leaves out a portion. The sample contains 60,000 or so clones, roughly 84% of which appear only once. The starting material was CD4+ or CD8+ T cells sorted from blood, obtained in a trial of the OX40 agonist ivuxolimab. These receptors all come from an adult with an advanced solid tumor such as melanoma, head and neck, liver or kidney cancer.

The chain couples TRBV7-6 to TRBJ2-1; 11 bases agree with TRBD1. Germline CDR1 and CDR2: SGHVS and FNYEAQ. This CDR3 spans 14 amino acids. J was trimmed by 7 bases and V by 4 bases; bases with no gene match: 3. The CDR3 loop is CASSWDRGRNEQFF. CDR3 coding DNA: TGTGCCAGCAGCTGGGACAGGGGGAGGAATGAGCAGTTCTTC.

This clone has only a few counts. This rearrangement joins TRBV6-5 to TRBJ2-3; either TRBD1 or TRBD2 may supply D (5 bases each). Germline V gene sequence: CDR1 MNHEY, CDR2 SVGAGI. This CDR3 is built from 13 residues. V shed 7 bases and J shed 4 bases, with 12 bases lying between them. The CDR3 is CASMKRGPDTQYF. CDR3 DNA sequence: TGTGCCAGCATGAAACGGGGACCAGATACGCAGTATTTT.

The chain links TRBV28 to TRBJ1-2; 9 nucleotides align to TRBD1. CDR3 length: 13 amino acids. The germline gives CDR1 MDHEN, CDR2 SYDVKM. After removal of 2 bases from V and 7 bases from J, the junction contained 2 bases not matched to a gene. The CDR3 sequence is CASSLLQGAGYTF. CDR3 in DNA: TGTGCCAGCAGTTTACTACAGGGGGCTGGCTACACCTTC.

This rearrangement joins TRBV6-5 to TRBJ2-5; the D gene could be TRBD1 or TRBD2 (5 bases each). CDR1 is MNHEY and CDR2 is SVGAGI in the germline V gene. The CDR3 length is 14 residues. V was shortened by 0 bases and J by 2 bases, with 7 bases between the two germline ends. The CDR3 reads CASSYSWGQETQYF. The CDR3 DNA follows: TGTGCCAGCAGTTACTCTTGGGGGCAAGAGACCCAGTACTTC.